This T cell receptor (beta chain) is from a study of T cells after yellow fever vaccination. The overall study: Preparation of the low-cell-number fractions used SMART-Seq v4 Ultra Low Input. Study-level results: Clonotypes shared by both compartments, CD4 and CD8, made up a small share.

This clonotype occurred many times. The target antigen is unknown. Trimming cost V 0 bases and J 7 bases, with 13 bases left between them. The length of the CDR3 is 14 residues. The germline V gene has CDR1 DFQATT and CDR2 SNEGSKA (reference sequence). TCRdb re-called the 5' RACE reads with MiXCR, one entry per CDR3 protein. Counted here are about 340,000 distinct CDR3 sequences, roughly 4.3% occurring once; the ten biggest clones make up around 24%. The material was PBMCs, obtained 5 days after the yellow fever booster vaccination. The receptor's source is a man younger than 35 who received the YFV17D yellow fever vaccine. The V call is TRBV20-1, the J call TRBJ2-1; D is uncertain. CDR3 sequence reads: CSARDFHLRNEQFF. CDR3 nucleotide sequence: TGCAGTGCTAGAGATTTTCACCTGCGGAATGAGCAGTTCTTC.